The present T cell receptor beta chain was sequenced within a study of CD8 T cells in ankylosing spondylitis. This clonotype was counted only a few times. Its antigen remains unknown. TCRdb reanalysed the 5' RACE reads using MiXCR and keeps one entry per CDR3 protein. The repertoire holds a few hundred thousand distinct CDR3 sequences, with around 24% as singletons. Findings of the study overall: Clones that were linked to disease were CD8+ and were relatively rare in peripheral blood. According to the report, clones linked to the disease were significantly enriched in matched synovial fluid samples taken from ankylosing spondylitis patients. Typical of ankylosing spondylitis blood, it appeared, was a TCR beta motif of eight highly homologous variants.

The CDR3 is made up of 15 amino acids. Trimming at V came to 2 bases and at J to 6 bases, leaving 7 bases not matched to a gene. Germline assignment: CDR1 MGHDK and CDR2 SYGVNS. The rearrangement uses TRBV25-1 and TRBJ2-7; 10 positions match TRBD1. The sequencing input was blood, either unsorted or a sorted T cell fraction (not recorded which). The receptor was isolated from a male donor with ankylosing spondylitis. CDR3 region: CASSEGGQGWSEQYF. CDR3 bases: TGTGCCAGCAGTGAAGGGGGACAGGGGTGGAGCGAGCAGTACTTC.